The sequence of this T cell receptor beta chain was determined in a study of post-analysis software for immune sequencing data. On the study more broadly: Courses of disease covered relapsing-remitting, secondary progressive and progressive-relapsing multiple sclerosis.

Notes on the study in general: Five or six TRBV segments, TRBV5-6, TRBV5-1 and TRBV20-1 among them, were found more frequent in patients than controls. Normalized Chao1 diversity in multiple sclerosis patients fell significantly below that of controls.

Presence of unique molecular identifiers characterized the TCR beta cDNA libraries. The yield from roughly 1 to 10 million T cells was about 500,000 cDNA molecules in total. In TCRdb, the PCR reads were re-called with MiXCR into one record per CDR3 protein. In the table there are hundreds of thousands of distinct CDR3 sequences, approximately 42% of which are singletons. Germline values: CDR1 SGHTA, CDR2 FQGNSA. Trimming left V 0 bases short and J 1 base short, with 11 bases between. The CDR3 sequence is 16 residues long. As concerns this clonotype: As yet, its antigen is unknown.

Sequenced sample: blood. V usage is TRBV7-2 and J usage is TRBJ2-3, with a tentative D call TRBD2 (6 bases). The source is a girl aged 2 to 9 with multiple sclerosis. The CDR3, as DNA: TGTGCCAGCAGCTTAGCAAGGGCTAGCGGCACAGATACGCAGTATTTT. This translates into CASSLARASGTDTQYF.